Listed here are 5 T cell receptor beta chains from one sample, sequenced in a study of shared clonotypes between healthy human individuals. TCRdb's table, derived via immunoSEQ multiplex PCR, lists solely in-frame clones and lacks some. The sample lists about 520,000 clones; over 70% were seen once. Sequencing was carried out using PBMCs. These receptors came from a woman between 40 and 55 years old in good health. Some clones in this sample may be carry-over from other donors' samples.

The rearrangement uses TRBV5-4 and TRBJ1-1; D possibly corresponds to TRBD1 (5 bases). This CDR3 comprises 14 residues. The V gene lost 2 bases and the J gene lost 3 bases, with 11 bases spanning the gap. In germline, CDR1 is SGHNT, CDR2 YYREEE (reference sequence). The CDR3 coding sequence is TGTGCCAGCAGCTTCGGACAAGGGGACACTGAAGCTTTCTTT. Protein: CASSFGQGDTEAFF. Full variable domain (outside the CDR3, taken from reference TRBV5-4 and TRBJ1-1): ETGVTQSPTHLIKTRGQQVTLRCSSQSGHNTVSWYQQALGQGPQFIFQYYREEENGRGNFPPRFSGLQFPNYSSELNVNALELDDSALYLCASSFGQGDTEAFFGQGTRLTVV.

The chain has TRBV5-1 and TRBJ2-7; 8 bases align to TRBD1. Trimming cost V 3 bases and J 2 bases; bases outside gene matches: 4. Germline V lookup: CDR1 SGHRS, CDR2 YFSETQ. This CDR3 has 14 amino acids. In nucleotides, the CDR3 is TGCGCCAGCAGCTCGGGACAGGCGACCTACGAGCAGTACTTC. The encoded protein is CASSSGQATYEQYF.

The DNA of the CDR3 is TGCGCCAGCAGCTTGAGAGCCAGGCAAGAACAAGAGACCCAGTACTTC. This translates into CASSLRARQEQETQYF. The chain recombines TRBV5-1 with TRBJ2-5; D unclear. Trimming took 1 base from V and 2 from J, leaving 15 bases between them. The CDR3 is made up of 16 amino acids. Germline assignment: CDR1 SGHRS and CDR2 YFSETQ.

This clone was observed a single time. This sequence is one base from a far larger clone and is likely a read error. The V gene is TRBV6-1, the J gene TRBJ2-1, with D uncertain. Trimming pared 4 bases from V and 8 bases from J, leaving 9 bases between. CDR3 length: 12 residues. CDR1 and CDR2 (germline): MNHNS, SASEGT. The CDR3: CASSVTFYEQFF. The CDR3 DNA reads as TGTGCCAGCAGTGTGACCTTCTATGAGCAGTTCTTC.

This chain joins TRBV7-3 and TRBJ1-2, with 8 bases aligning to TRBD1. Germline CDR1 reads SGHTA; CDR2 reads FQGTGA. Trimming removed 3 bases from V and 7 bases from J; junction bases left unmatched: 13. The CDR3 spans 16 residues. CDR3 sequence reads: CASSFAGGQGLSGYTF. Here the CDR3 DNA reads TGTGCCAGCAGCTTCGCCGGCGGACAGGGATTGAGTGGCTACACCTTC.